Presented here are 30 T cell receptor beta chains from one specimen sequenced in a study of CD8+CD57+ T cells in acquired aplastic anemia. All patients picked for sequencing had shown, by flow cytometry, an expansion of CD8+CD57+ cells. Genomic DNA constituted the template upon which TCR beta VDJ and CDR3 profiling was performed. MiXCR, run by TCRdb on the reads, gives a single entry per CDR3 protein. The sample records under 250,000 distinct CDR3 sequences, about 44% being singletons. The sequenced sample consisted of sorted CD4+, CD8+, or CD8+CD57+ T cells (not recorded which) from PBMCs. All receptors come from a human donor with aplastic anemia.

The chain recombines TRBV15 with TRBJ2-2; D gene ambiguous. Trimming stripped 0 bases from V and 5 bases from J, with 7 bases between. This CDR3 region has 14 residues. Germline V gene data show CDR1 as LNHNV and CDR2 as YYDKDF (reference sequence). CDR3 protein: CATSREVRTGELFF. The CDR3 DNA reads as TGTGCCACCAGCAGAGAGGTCCGAACCGGGGAGCTGTTTTTT.

This clonotype was found many times. The chain has TRBV20-1 and TRBJ1-1; possibly TRBD1 for D (6 bases). Germline loops: CDR1 DFQATT, CDR2 SNEGSKA (reference sequence). This CDR3 contains 13 residues. The V end lost 2 bases, the J end lost 1 base, and 8 bases lay between the germline ends. This CDR3 reads CSARRGQNTEAFF. The CDR3 DNA reads TGCAGTGCTAGACGGGGGCAGAACACTGAAGCTTTCTTT.

V and J are TRBV2 and TRBJ1-5, with D possibly TRBD1 on 5 matching bases. Germline lookup yields CDR1 SNHLY and CDR2 FYNNEI. This CDR3 spans 16 amino acids. With 4 bases removed from V and 1 base from J, the gap between germline ends came to 14 bases. CDR3 nucleotide sequence: TGTGCCAGCAGTGTTCGAGGGGCCGAGAGCAATCAGCCCCAGCATTTT. Protein product: CASSVRGAESNQPQHF.

This clonotype was seen more than once but under ten times. Mismatch with germline at one junction end may stem from a read error. The CDR3 loop is CASSLGLVAGSGRQPRHF. The CDR3, as DNA: TGTGCCAGCAGCTTGGGTCTGGTGGCAGGGTCGGGCCGGCAGCCCCGGCATTTT. The chain employs TRBV7-3 and TRBJ1-5; TRBD1 is a possible D gene (5 bases). CDR3 length: 18 amino acids. The germline V gene has CDR1 SGHTA and CDR2 FQGTGA.

The chain couples TRBV18 to TRBJ1-2; D call uncertain. Germline CDR1 and CDR2: KGHSH and LQKENI. Trimming shortened V by 3 bases and J by 0 bases, and 8 bases separated the two germline ends. This CDR3 is 14 amino acids long. The CDR3 region is CASSPWTTNYGYTF. Here the CDR3 DNA reads TGTGCCAGCTCACCCTGGACGACTAACTATGGCTACACCTTC.

The table lists this clonotype with a few counts. The gene calls are TRBV20-1 and TRBJ2-5, with a weak D call TRBD2 (5 bases). The CDR3 consists of 14 residues. Looked up from germline, CDR1 is DFQATT and CDR2 is SNEGSKA (reference sequence). V lost 3 bases, J lost 5 bases, and 16 bases lay in between. The CDR3 region is CSASLANFAETQYF. The CDR3, as DNA: TGCAGTGCTAGCCTAGCTAACTTCGCGGAGACCCAGTACTTC.

This clonotype was counted only a few times. The J gene is TRBJ2-1, the V gene TRBV6-2 or TRBV6-3; D tentatively reads TRBD1 or TRBD2 (5 bases each). Trimming removed 5 bases at V and 10 bases at J, with 18 bases between. From germline, CDR1 is MNHEY and CDR2 SVGEGT. The CDR3 is 14 amino acids. For the CDR3, the DNA is TGTGCCAGCAGTCCCAACCGCGGTTGGGGGGAGCAGTTCTTC. Encoded protein: CASSPNRGWGEQFF.

This clonotype was detected many times. This chain links TRBV7-9 with TRBJ2-7; D is perhaps TRBD2 (5 bases). The V and J ends lost 1 base and 4 bases respectively, with 14 bases between them. Per the germline V gene, CDR1 is SEHNR and CDR2 is FQNEAQ (reference sequence). The CDR3 extends over 15 amino acids. The CDR3 DNA reads TGTGCCAGCAGCTTAGGCTTCGCGGGCCGTTACGAGCAGTACTTC. Its protein product is CASSLGFAGRYEQYF.

This clonotype was observed a handful of times. This chain connects TRBV27 to TRBJ1-2; possibly TRBD1 for D (5 bases). Germline V CDR1 and CDR2: MNHEY, SMNVEV (reference sequence). The CDR3 totals 14 residues. Trimming took off 2 bases at V and 4 bases at J, with 11 bases between the two ends. CDR3 region: CASSLNPRGYGYTF. The CDR3 DNA follows: TGTGCCAGCAGTTTAAACCCAAGGGGCTATGGCTACACCTTC.

This clonotype was recorded at least ten times. The rearrangement joins TRBV9 to TRBJ2-3; D is tentatively TRBD1 or TRBD2 (6 bases each). There are 17 residues in the CDR3. Trimming removed 6 bases at V and 1 base at J, with 21 bases between. Germline CDR1 SGDLS, CDR2 YYNGEE. This CDR3 is CASTGSSGAAGTDTQYF. The CDR3, as DNA: TGTGCCAGCACGGGTTCTTCGGGGGCCGCCGGCACAGATACGCAGTATTTT.

This clonotype was counted at least ten times. V and J are TRBV6-5 and TRBJ2-7; D tentatively fits TRBD1 or TRBD2 (5 bases each). The V end was cut by 6 bases, the J end by 2 bases, with 11 bases between. This CDR3 region has 13 residues. Germline V gene lookup returns CDR1 MNHEY and CDR2 SVGAGI. CDR3 nucleotide sequence: TGTGCCAGCAGACGGGACGATGCCTACGAGCAGTACTTC. It specifies CASRRDDAYEQYF.

In DNA form, the CDR3 reads TGTGCCAGCAGCCAGGGTAGCTCCTACAATGAGCAGTTCTTC. Translating gives CASSQGSSYNEQFF. V and J are TRBV27 and TRBJ2-1; a weak D match, TRBD1 (5 bases). This CDR3 is 14 amino acids long. With 6 bases removed from V and 0 bases from J, the gap between germline ends came to 9 bases. Looked up from germline, CDR1 is MNHEY and CDR2 is SMNVEV (reference sequence).

The chain employs TRBV25-1 and TRBJ2-5; maybe TRBD1 (6 bases). Germline values: CDR1 MGHDK, CDR2 SYGVNS. The CDR3 consists of 15 residues. V was shortened by 6 bases and J by 1 base, with 15 bases between the two germline ends. The CDR3 loop is CASSRGQLTQETQYF. The CDR3 DNA follows: TGTGCCAGCAGCCGCGGACAGCTGACCCAAGAGACCCAGTACTTC.

This clonotype was detected many times. The chain links TRBV9 to TRBJ2-1, with 10 bases matching TRBD1. Germline CDR1 and CDR2: SGDLS and YYNGEE. The ends lost 4 bases at V and 8 bases at J; junction bases unmatched: 6. This CDR3 has 14 amino acids. Here the CDR3 reads CASSPGTGAYEQFF. The CDR3, as DNA: TGTGCCAGCAGCCCCGGGACAGGGGCATATGAGCAGTTCTTC.

The sample holds many counts of this clonotype. V gene TRBV7-9 combines with J gene TRBJ1-2; 7 positions agree with TRBD1. Germline CDR1 and CDR2: SEHNR and FQNEAQ (reference sequence). The CDR3 sequence is 15 residues long. J lost 4 bases, V lost 3 bases, and 8 bases had no gene match. CDR3 in amino acids: CASSFSDRASYGYTF. The DNA for the CDR3 is TGTGCCAGCAGCTTCTCAGACAGGGCTTCCTATGGCTACACCTTC.

This clonotype was recorded a few times. The V and J genes are TRBV9 and TRBJ2-1, with 15 bases matching TRBD2. V dropped 4 bases and J dropped 8; count of bases not matched to a gene: 10. The V gene's germline CDR1 is SGDLS and CDR2 YYNGEE. The CDR3 covers 17 residues. The chain's CDR3 is CASSPGLAGGPRDEQFF. For the CDR3, the DNA is TGTGCCAGCAGCCCCGGACTAGCGGGAGGGCCGAGAGATGAGCAGTTCTTC.

The chain carries TRBV15 and TRBJ1-4, with unresolved D. This CDR3 has 15 amino acids. V lost 1 base, J lost 4 bases, and 10 bases lay in between. The germline V gene has CDR1 LNHNV and CDR2 YYDKDF (reference sequence). This chain's CDR3 is CATSRVRAGNEKLFF. As DNA, the CDR3 is TGTGCCACCAGCAGAGTTAGAGCGGGTAATGAAAAACTGTTTTTT.

This clonotype has ten or more counts. The chain is built from TRBV4-1 and TRBJ2-7; possibly TRBD1 or TRBD2 for D (6 bases each). Trimming left V 4 bases short and J 5 bases short, with 15 bases between. The CDR3 runs 14 residues. Germline V gene sequence: CDR1 MGHRA, CDR2 YSYEKL. CDR3 nucleotide sequence: TGCGCCAGCAGCCCGGAGGGGGTTTACAACGAGCAGTACTTC. This translates into CASSPEGVYNEQYF.

On this clonotype: The junction shows a germline mismatch at one end, possibly a read error. V gene TRBV10-2 combines with J gene TRBJ1-2; D gene ambiguous. This CDR3 is built from 11 residues. Germline values: CDR1 WSHSY, CDR2 SAAADI. CDR3 nucleotide sequence: TGCGCCAGCAGTGAGTGGACCGGGGTTTACTTC. The encoded protein is CASSEWTGVYF.

The sample holds many counts of this clonotype. In DNA form, the CDR3 reads TGTGCCAGCAGCAGCAGACTAGCGGGAACCGCCTACGAGCAGTACTTC. This sequence encodes CASSSRLAGTAYEQYF. The V and J genes are TRBV7-2 and TRBJ2-7; 11 bases agree with TRBD2. The CDR3 has 16 residues. CDR1 and CDR2 (germline): SGHTA, FQGNSA. Trimming removed 5 bases from V and 2 bases from J; junction bases left unmatched: 8.

The table lists this clonotype with a few counts. The chain has TRBV20-1 and TRBJ1-6, with a possible D match to TRBD1 (6 bases). Trimming pared 1 base from V and 9 bases from J, leaving 13 bases between. Looked up from germline, CDR1 is DFQATT and CDR2 is SNEGSKA (reference sequence). The CDR3 runs to 14 residues. The CDR3 sequence is CSARGPGAGSPLHF. Here the CDR3 DNA reads TGCAGTGCTAGAGGTCCGGGGGCTGGTTCACCCCTCCACTTT.

In regard to this clonotype: The germline gene is not matched at one end of the junction; a read error may be the cause. The rearrangement uses TRBV29-1 and TRBJ1-2, with 7 bases that match TRBD1. Germline CDR1 SQVTM, CDR2 ANQGSEA. The CDR3 runs to 11 residues. The CDR3 reads CSVEPDRGYTF. The CDR3 DNA reads TGTAGCGTTGAGCCGGACAGGGGCTACACCTTC. The variable domain in full, completed from reference TRBV29-1 and TRBJ1-2, reads SAVISQKPSRDICQRGTSLTIQCQVDSQVTMMFWYRQQPGQSLTLIATANQGSEATYESGFVIDKFPISRPNLTFSTLTVSNMSPEDSSIYLCSVEPDRGYTFGSGTRLTVV.

This clonotype has a count of ten or more. This sequence joins TRBV6-5 and TRBJ2-7; D is uncertain. V gave up 7 bases and J gave up 0 bases, with 4 bases separating them. This CDR3 has 11 residues. The germline gives CDR1 MNHEY, CDR2 SVGAGI. The CDR3 here is CASMRSYEQYF. The CDR3 DNA reads as TGTGCCAGCATGCGCTCCTACGAGCAGTACTTC.

Regarding this clonotype: Mismatch with germline at one junction end may stem from a read error. The rearrangement links TRBV7-9 to TRBJ2-7, with no clear D. Per the germline V gene, CDR1 is SEHNR and CDR2 is FQNEAQ (reference sequence). The CDR3 extends over 14 amino acids. CDR3 in DNA: TGCGCCAGCAGCTTGTATAGTCAGGAGCACGAGCAGTACTTC. It specifies CASSLYSQEHEQYF.

A few counts support this clonotype. The chain is built from TRBV15 and TRBJ1-6, with D unresolved. CDR1 and CDR2 (germline): LNHNV, YYDKDF (reference sequence). CDR3 length: 15 residues. V dropped 5 bases and J dropped 4 bases, with 12 bases sitting between them. The CDR3 DNA reads as TGTGCCACCAGCCCAAGGCCCGATTATAATTCACCCCTCCACTTT. This codes for CATSPRPDYNSPLHF.

A few counts support this clonotype. The genes are TRBV10-3 and TRBJ2-7, with D perhaps matching TRBD1 (5 bases). The CDR3 has 16 amino acids. Germline CDR1 ENHRY, CDR2 SYGVKD. V was clipped by 0 bases and J by 5 bases, with 17 bases between them. The CDR3, as DNA: TGTGCCATCAGTGAGTCAGGGGCAGGCCGTCCTCACGAGCAGTACTTC. Translation gives CAISESGAGRPHEQYF.

This clonotype was seen a few times. This CDR3 is CASISRGRRYEQYF. The CDR3 bases are TGTGCCAGCATCTCCAGGGGTAGAAGATACGAGCAGTACTTC. The rearrangement uses TRBV6-2 or TRBV6-3 and TRBJ2-7, with a tentative D call TRBD1 (6 bases). Per germline, CDR1 MNHEY and CDR2 SVGEGT. V lost 7 bases to trimming and J lost 4 bases, with 17 bases between them. The CDR3 sequence is 14 residues long.

This clonotype was counted a few times. V and J are TRBV18 and TRBJ1-1; 7 bases are a match to TRBD1. This CDR3 has 16 amino acids. Germline V gene sequence: CDR1 KGHSH, CDR2 LQKENI. Trimming removed 6 bases from V and 1 base from J; junction bases left unmatched: 11. CDR3 DNA: TGTGCCAGCTCCCTAAAGGGGGCAGGGGGGAACACTGAAGCTTTCTTT. It is translated as CASSLKGAGGNTEAFF.

This clonotype was detected ten times or more. The gene calls are TRBV4-2 and TRBJ2-2; no clear D gene. The CDR3 loop spans 16 amino acids. V was pared by 0 bases and J by 9 bases, with 17 bases between. The germline CDR1 and CDR2 sequences are LGHNA and YNFKEQ. The CDR3 here is CASSQDRPPAARELFF. The CDR3 DNA reads as TGTGCCAGCAGCCAAGATAGACCTCCGGCAGCGAGGGAGCTGTTTTTT.

The chain uses TRBV12-5 and TRBJ1-4; D perhaps matches TRBD1 (5 bases). The ends were cut back, 2 bases at V and 6 bases at J, with 13 bases in the middle. Germline V CDR1 and CDR2: LGHNT, FRNRAP. This CDR3 spans 15 amino acids. The CDR3 loop is CASGLWTPGDEKLFF. CDR3 nucleotides: TGTGCTAGTGGTTTGTGGACCCCGGGGGATGAAAAACTGTTTTTT.